This TCR beta chain was identified during a study of blood T cell repertoires in COVID-19. About the study: The United States, Italy and Spain supplied acute and convalescent COVID-19 samples. Sources were T cells, B-cell-depleted T cells, or PBMCs; the material itself was cDNA or gDNA.

Cohort allocation depended upon clinical history that participants reported. The recovered donors of Cohort 3 showed two negative PCRs, clearance, or symptom resolution. The repertoire was sequenced with immunoSEQ multiplex PCR; TCRdb's copy has only in-frame clones and lacks some. The sample lists 280,000 or so clones; around 90% were seen once. Germline CDR1 reads SNHLY; CDR2 reads FYNNEI. The CDR3 runs 13 residues. Trimming shortened V by 7 bases and J by 0 bases, and 7 bases separated the two germline ends. Sequencing used PBMCs or T cells enriched from blood (not recorded which). The sequence derives from a woman aged 40 to 55 who had recovered from COVID-19. The genes are TRBV2 and TRBJ1-3; D is unclear. Here the CDR3 DNA reads TGTGCCAGCATCGTCAGCTCTGGAAACACCATATATTTT. As protein: CASIVSSGNTIYF.